The sequence of this TCR beta chain was determined in a study of blood T cell repertoires in COVID-19. Study background: Samples came from the United States, Italy and Spain, spanning acute and convalescent COVID-19. PBMCs, B-cell-depleted T cells, or T cells were the source of the cDNA or gDNA that made up the material.

Original analysis: Amplification of reference gene primers provided the estimated nucleated cell counts. Sequencing used immunoSEQ multiplex PCR; TCRdb keeps in-frame clones, though not all of them. V and J calls and clone size are copied from that table; D and trimming were computed from the DNA. Of roughly 300,000 clones in the sample, 65% to 90% were seen once. V dropped 1 base and J dropped 2; count of bases not matched to a gene: 5. This CDR3 comprises 16 residues. Germline loops: CDR1 LNHDA, CDR2 SQIVND (reference sequence). The sequence was obtained from a human donor in a cohort sampled during active COVID-19. The chain links TRBV19 to TRBJ2-7, with 10 bases matching TRBD1. What was sequenced was peripheral blood. The CDR3 spells CASSIGATGGPYEQYF. In DNA form, the CDR3 reads TGTGCCAGTAGTATAGGGGCGACAGGGGGCCCCTACGAGCAGTACTTC.